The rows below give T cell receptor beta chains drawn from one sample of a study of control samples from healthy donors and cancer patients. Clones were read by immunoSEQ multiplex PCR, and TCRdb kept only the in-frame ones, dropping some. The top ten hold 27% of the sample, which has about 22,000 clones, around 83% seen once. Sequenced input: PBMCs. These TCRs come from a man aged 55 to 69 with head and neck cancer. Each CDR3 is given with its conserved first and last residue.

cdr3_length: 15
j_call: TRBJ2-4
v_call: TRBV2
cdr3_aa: CASSVSGDRKNIQYF

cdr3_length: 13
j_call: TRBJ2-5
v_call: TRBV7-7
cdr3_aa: CASSRQGLETQYF

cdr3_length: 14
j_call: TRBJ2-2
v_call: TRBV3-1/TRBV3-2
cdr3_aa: CASSRGRNTGELFF

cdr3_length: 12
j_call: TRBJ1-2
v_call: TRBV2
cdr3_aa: CASSGDIYGYTF

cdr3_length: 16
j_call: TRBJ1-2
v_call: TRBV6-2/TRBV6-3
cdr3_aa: CASSYSTGPINYGYTF

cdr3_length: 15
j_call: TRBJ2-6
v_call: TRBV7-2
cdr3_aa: CASSLRFSGANVLTF

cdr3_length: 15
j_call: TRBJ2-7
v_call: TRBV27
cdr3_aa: CASSFSAPIPYEQYF

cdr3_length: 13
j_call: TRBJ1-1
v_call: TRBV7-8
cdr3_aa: CASSTVGGTEAFF

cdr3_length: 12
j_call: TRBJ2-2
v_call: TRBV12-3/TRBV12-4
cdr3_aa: CASSWRAGELFF

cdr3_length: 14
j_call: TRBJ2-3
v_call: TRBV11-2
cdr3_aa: CASSAGGPSDTQYF

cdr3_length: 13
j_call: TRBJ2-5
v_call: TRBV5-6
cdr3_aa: CASSLTGGETQYF

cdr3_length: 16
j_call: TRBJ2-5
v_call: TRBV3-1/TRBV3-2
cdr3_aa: CASSPLAGANQETQYF

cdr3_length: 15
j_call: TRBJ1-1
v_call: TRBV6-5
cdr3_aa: CASSSLLGASTEAFF

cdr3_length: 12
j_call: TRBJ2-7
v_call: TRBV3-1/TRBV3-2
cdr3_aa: CASSQVAHEQYF

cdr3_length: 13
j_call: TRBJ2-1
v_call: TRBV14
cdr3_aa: CASSLTLAPEQFF

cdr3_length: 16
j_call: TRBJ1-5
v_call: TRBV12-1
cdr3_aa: CASSSLRWTGLQPQHF

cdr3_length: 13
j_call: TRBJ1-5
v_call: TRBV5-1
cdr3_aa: CASSLELNQPQHF

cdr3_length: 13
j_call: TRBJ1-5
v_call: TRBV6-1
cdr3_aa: CASSEQVNQPQHF

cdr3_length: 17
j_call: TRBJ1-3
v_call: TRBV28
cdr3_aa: CASSSTLFRSRGNTIYF

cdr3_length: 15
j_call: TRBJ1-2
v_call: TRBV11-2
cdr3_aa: CASSLVGGWNYGYTF

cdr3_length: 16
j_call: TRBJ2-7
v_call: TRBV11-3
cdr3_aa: CASSFQVGVGSYEQYF

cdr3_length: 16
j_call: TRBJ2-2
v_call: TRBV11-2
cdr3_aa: CASSRGGSVQTGELFF

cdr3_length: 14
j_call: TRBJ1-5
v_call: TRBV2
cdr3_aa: CASNPDKINQPQHF

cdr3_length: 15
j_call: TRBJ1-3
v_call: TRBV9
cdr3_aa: CASSVDTGSGNTIYF

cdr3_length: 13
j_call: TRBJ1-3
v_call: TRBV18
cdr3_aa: CASSLGPGNTIYF

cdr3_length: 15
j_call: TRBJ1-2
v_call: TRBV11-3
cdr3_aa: CASTLSVGWGSGYTF

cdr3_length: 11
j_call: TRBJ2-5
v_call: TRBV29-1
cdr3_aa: CSPQVYETQYF